This TCR beta chain was sequenced for a study of cytomegalovirus exposure and HLA in healthy donors. The study ran its PCR with 60 Vbeta and 13 Jbeta primers. Only in-frame clones appear in the TCRdb table, and some are missing; sequencing was by immunoSEQ multiplex PCR. This sample carries approximately 150,000 clones, 70% to 80% of them seen once, and the ten largest clones take 3.5%. Study-wide results and limits: Solely CMV serostatus was available to characterize immune exposure.

CDR3 length: 16 amino acids. The V gene end was trimmed by 2 bases and the J gene end by 7 bases; junction bases not matched to a gene: 12. Germline CDR1 reads SQVTM; CDR2 reads ANQGSEA. To note about this clone: The antigen is unknown.

This TCR was recovered from a human donor in good health. The sample comprised PBMCs. The rearrangement links TRBV29-1 to TRBJ2-1, with TRBD2 matching over 9 bases. Written as DNA, the CDR3 is TGCAGCGTTGAAAAGGGCGGGGGGGAGTGGAATAATGAGCAGTTCTTC. It codes for CSVEKGGGEWNNEQFF.